The 27 T cell receptor beta chains in this list originate from one sample, sequenced in a study of T cells in Graves' hyperthyroidism and ophthalmopathy. Researchers amplified the TCR beta CDR3 regions from RNA transcripts. The HTBI primer set served for first-round RT-PCR of the TCR CDR3. From the multiplex PCR reads, TCRdb called clonotypes with MiXCR, one entry per CDR3 protein. The table includes about 300,000 distinct CDR3 sequences, approximately 15% detected once. Sequenced: blood. Receptors were obtained from a woman in her forties with Graves' hyperthyroidism.

This clonotype has a count of ten or more. The chain joins TRBV11-3 to TRBJ1-2; D unresolved. Per the germline V gene, CDR1 is SGHNT and CDR2 is YENEEA. V was shortened by 3 bases and J by 4 bases, with 9 bases between the two germline ends. The length of the CDR3 is 13 residues. The CDR3 here is CASSLCNIYGYTF. In DNA form, the CDR3 reads TGTGCCAGCAGCTTGTGTAATATCTATGGCTACACCTTC.

This clonotype was found many times. This sequence joins TRBV30 and TRBJ2-5; TRBD1 might be the D (5 bases). The CDR3 is 14 amino acids. Trimming took off 0 bases at V and 1 base at J, with 9 bases between the two ends. Germline CDR1 reads GTSNPN; CDR2 reads SVGIG (reference sequence). The chain's CDR3 is CAWSVGASQETQYF. CDR3 coding DNA: TGTGCCTGGAGTGTTGGGGCGTCCCAAGAGACCCAGTACTTC.

In this sample, this clonotype turned up many times. V gene TRBV6-2 or TRBV6-3 combines with J gene TRBJ2-1, with D tentatively TRBD1 or TRBD2 (5 bases each). This CDR3 is built from 13 residues. Germline assignment: CDR1 MNHEY and CDR2 SVGEGT. Trimming took 6 bases from V and 0 from J, leaving 6 bases between them. The CDR3 is CASRGDSYNEQFF. The CDR3 nucleotides are TGTGCCAGCAGGGGGGACTCCTACAATGAGCAGTTCTTC.

This clonotype has just a few counts. The chain carries TRBV9 and TRBJ1-2, with a weak D call TRBD1 (6 bases). Germline V gene lookup returns CDR1 SGDLS and CDR2 YYNGEE. Trimming left V 5 bases short and J 4 bases short, with 15 bases between. The CDR3 extends over 14 amino acids. CDR3 in DNA: TGTGCCAGCAGGGGCGTCGGGGGCTCCTATGGCTACACCTTC. This translates into CASRGVGGSYGYTF.

This clonotype was observed many times. At one end the junction does not follow the germline gene, possibly because of a read error. The chain links TRBV12-3 or TRBV12-4 to TRBJ1-4; TRBD1 aligns across 8 bases. The CDR3 loop spans 15 amino acids. CDR3 nucleotide sequence: TGTGCCAGCAGCCTACGGACAGGGACTAGTGAAAAACTGTTTTTT. Translation gives CASSLRTGTSEKLFF.

This clonotype was counted ten times or more. This sequence joins TRBV10-3 and TRBJ2-7; 9 nucleotides agree with TRBD1. The CDR3 is 13 amino acids. The germline V gene has CDR1 ENHRY and CDR2 SYGVKD. V was pared by 9 bases and J by 3 bases, with 6 bases of the junction left unmatched. CDR3 amino acids: CAIRTGESYEQYF. The DNA of the CDR3 is TGTGCCATAAGGACAGGGGAAAGCTACGAGCAGTACTTC.

In its sample, this clonotype was seen many times. V is TRBV28 and J is TRBJ1-1, with D uncertain. Germline lookup yields CDR1 MDHEN and CDR2 SYDVKM. The CDR3 length is 13 residues. Trimming shortened V by 10 bases and J by 1 base, and 13 bases separated the two germline ends. CDR3 in DNA: TGTGCCACTACCCTGTGGGGGAACACTGAAGCTTTCTTT. It encodes CATTLWGNTEAFF.

The rearrangement uses TRBV19 and TRBJ2-1, with D hard to call. This CDR3 is 15 amino acids long. CDR1 LNHDA and CDR2 SQIVND come from the germline V gene (reference sequence). The germline V and J ends were trimmed by 5 bases and 3 bases, with 14 bases remaining between them. The CDR3 region has the DNA TGTGCCAGTAGTCCTGACCCAATGAGCTACAATGAGCAGTTCTTC. Translating gives CASSPDPMSYNEQFF.

This clonotype appeared many times. This chain links TRBV2 with TRBJ2-1; 9 bases agree with TRBD1. Per the germline V gene, CDR1 is SNHLY and CDR2 is FYNNEI. The CDR3 spans 14 residues. V shed 10 bases, J shed 9 bases, and the junction held 13 bases outside the gene matches. The CDR3 DNA follows: TGTGCCACCAAGATCCGGGACAGGGTAGGTGAGCAGTTCTTC. This encodes CATKIRDRVGEQFF.

At least ten counts were recorded for this clonotype. V usage is TRBV20-1 and J usage is TRBJ2-5; TRBD1 aligns across 8 bases. CDR3 length equals 14 residues. Trimming cost V 5 bases and J 11 bases; bases outside gene matches: 16. CDR1 and CDR2 from the germline V gene are DFQATT and SNEGSKA (reference sequence). The CDR3 here is CSALTGTGSGPQYF. CDR3 DNA: TGCAGTGCTTTAACCGGGACAGGATCTGGGCCTCAGTACTTC.

This clonotype was detected many times. The chain couples TRBV19 to TRBJ2-1, with TRBD1 identical over 8 bases. This CDR3 spans 15 amino acids. Germline CDR1 and CDR2: LNHDA and SQIVND (reference sequence). After removal of 7 bases from V and 3 bases from J, the junction contained 8 bases not matched to a gene. The CDR3 DNA is TGTGCCAGTACCCCGACAGGGGTCGGCTACAATGAGCAGTTCTTC. It encodes CASTPTGVGYNEQFF.

This chain connects TRBV7-9 to TRBJ1-5, with D possibly matching TRBD1 (5 bases). Deletions cut 5 bases from V and 8 bases from J, with 13 bases between. The V gene's germline CDR1 is SEHNR and CDR2 FQNEAQ (reference sequence). This CDR3 comprises 13 residues. CDR3 coding DNA: TGTGCCAGCAGCATTAGTGGGGGTGAGCCCCAGCATTTT. Its translation: CASSISGGEPQHF.

This clonotype was recorded at least ten times. The genes are TRBV12-3 or TRBV12-4 and TRBJ1-1, with 8 bases that match TRBD1. The junction had 4 bases not matched to a gene; V was cut back by 2 bases and J by 5 bases. The CDR3 sequence is 14 residues long. The CDR3 bases are TGTGCCAGCAGTTTACAGGGGGCTGGTACTGAAGCTTTCTTT. It translates to CASSLQGAGTEAFF.

This clonotype occurred many times. This chain joins TRBV29-1 and TRBJ2-7; TRBD2 matches at 8 bases. V dropped 7 bases and J dropped 2; count of bases not matched to a gene: 13. The CDR3 totals 15 residues. The germline V gene has CDR1 SQVTM and CDR2 ANQGSEA. In nucleotides, the CDR3 is TGCAGCGAACTTCCTCAGCGGGAGCGAACCTACGAGCAGTACTTC. Protein sequence: CSELPQRERTYEQYF.

This clonotype was seen a few times. V and J are TRBV4-1 and TRBJ1-1; no clear D. The CDR3 covers 13 residues. Trimming removed 3 bases at V and 8 bases at J, with 13 bases between. Germline loops: CDR1 MGHRA, CDR2 YSYEKL. CDR3 sequence: CASSHRQWVEAFF. CDR3 bases: TGCGCCAGCAGCCATCGTCAATGGGTAGAAGCTTTCTTT.

This clonotype was counted only a few times. It is likely a read error: a sequence one base away is far more abundant. The CDR3 does not close with the conserved phenylalanine or tryptophan, likely indicating a read error. This chain connects TRBV12-3 or TRBV12-4 to TRBJ1-2, with D tentatively TRBD1 (5 bases). This CDR3 region has 12 residues. V gave up 4 bases and J gave up 4 bases, with 7 bases separating them. The CDR3 DNA sequence: TGTGCCAGCAGTTCGGGGACCTATGGCTACACCCTC. Translated: CASSSGTYGYTL.

In its sample, this clonotype was seen many times. This sequence joins TRBV6-1 and TRBJ1-1; D remains unclear. Trimming removed 5 bases at V and 1 base at J, with 5 bases between. The CDR3 length is 12 residues. Per germline, CDR1 MNHNS and CDR2 SASEGT. The CDR3 DNA reads TGTGCCAGCAGTCGGCAGAACACTGAAGCTTTCTTT. Its protein product is CASSRQNTEAFF.

This clonotype occurred many times. The chain uses TRBV7-9 and TRBJ1-1, with TRBD1 matching over 12 bases. The CDR3 length is 17 residues. Losses at the gene ends were 5 bases for V and 4 bases for J; bases not matched to a gene: 11. Germline values: CDR1 SEHNR, CDR2 FQNEAQ (reference sequence). Written as DNA, the CDR3 is TGTGCCAGCAGCGCTTCGGGACAGGGGGCGCGGGGCACTGAAGCTTTCTTT. This codes for CASSASGQGARGTEAFF.

Many counts were recorded for this clonotype. As DNA, the CDR3 is TGTGCCAGTTCCGGGACTAGCGGGAGATATAACACCGGGGAGCTGTTTTTT. Its translation is CASSGTSGRYNTGELFF. The chain links TRBV6-1 to TRBJ2-2, with 14 bases aligning to TRBD2. The CDR3 extends over 17 amino acids. Germline V gives CDR1 MNHNS, CDR2 SASEGT. The V segment lost 9 bases and the J segment 2 bases; nucleotides outside the gene matches: 8.

This clonotype occurred many times. This rearrangement joins TRBV12-3 or TRBV12-4 to TRBJ1-1, with D possibly TRBD1 on 5 matching bases. V dropped 4 bases and J dropped 4 bases, with 13 bases sitting between them. This CDR3 comprises 14 residues. Here the CDR3 DNA reads TGTGCCAGCAGTTCCAGGGTTTACGGCACTGAAGCTTTCTTT. The encoded protein is CASSSRVYGTEAFF.

The table lists this clonotype with many counts. This chain connects TRBV20-1 to TRBJ1-1; maybe TRBD1 (6 bases). The germline V and J ends were trimmed by 0 bases and 1 base, with 12 bases remaining between them. There are 15 residues in the CDR3. The V gene's germline CDR1 is DFQATT and CDR2 SNEGSKA (reference sequence). The chain's CDR3 is CSARDRTVGNTEAFF. The DNA for the CDR3 is TGCAGTGCTAGAGATAGGACAGTAGGGAACACTGAAGCTTTCTTT.

Many counts were recorded for this clonotype. The chain joins TRBV2 to TRBJ1-5, with 8 bases fitting TRBD1. The CDR3 sequence is 14 residues long. The V gene's germline CDR1 is SNHLY and CDR2 FYNNEI. With V trimmed by 6 bases and J by 7 bases, 8 bases remained unmatched. The CDR3 reads CASRSGTGGQPQHF. Here the CDR3 DNA reads TGTGCCAGCAGGTCCGGGACAGGCGGCCAGCCCCAGCATTTT. Full variable domain (missing parts from reference TRBV2 and TRBJ1-5): EPEVTQTPSHQVTQMGQEVILRCVPISNHLYFYWYRQILGQKVEFLVSFYNNEISEKSEIFDDQFSVERPDGSNFTLKIRSTKLEDSAMYFCASRSGTGGQPQHFGDGTRLSIL.

The sample holds many counts of this clonotype. The CDR3 loop is CASSYGAGTYEQYF. The DNA for the CDR3 is TGTGCCAGCAGTTATGGGGCAGGAACCTACGAGCAGTACTTC. The chain links TRBV6-2 or TRBV6-3 to TRBJ2-7; TRBD1 is a possible D gene (5 bases). V shed 3 bases and J shed 2 bases, with 11 bases lying between them. From germline, CDR1 is MNHEY and CDR2 SVGEGT. This CDR3 spans 14 amino acids.

This clonotype was counted at least ten times. The chain carries TRBV7-9 and TRBJ1-2; no clear D gene. In germline, CDR1 is SEHNR, CDR2 FQNEAQ (reference sequence). Between the trimmed V and J ends, which lost 7 bases and 10 bases, there was a span of 19 bases. The CDR3 spans 13 residues. CDR3 region: CASTTLGRSDYTF. The CDR3 DNA sequence: TGTGCCAGCACCACTTTAGGGAGGAGCGACTACACCTTC.

This clonotype was seen many times. V gene TRBV11-2 combines with J gene TRBJ2-1, with 11 positions matching TRBD2. The CDR3 runs to 15 residues. The junction had 9 bases not matched to a gene; V was cut back by 5 bases and J by 9 bases. Germline V gives CDR1 SGHAT, CDR2 FQNNGV. DNA for the CDR3: TGTGCCAGCAGCGCCGGACTAGCGGGTATCTTTGAGCAGTTCTTC. It encodes CASSAGLAGIFEQFF.

This clonotype was seen many times. The chain combines TRBV12-3 or TRBV12-4 with TRBJ1-2, with D possibly being TRBD1 (6 bases). With 4 bases removed from V and 5 bases from J, the gap between germline ends came to 17 bases. CDR3 size: 15 residues. The CDR3 sequence is CASSSRVRGWYGYTF. CDR3 coding DNA: TGTGCCAGCAGTTCTCGAGTCAGGGGATGGTATGGCTACACCTTC.

The table lists this clonotype with many counts. The rearrangement uses TRBV19 and TRBJ1-4; 9 bases map to TRBD1. Per germline, CDR1 LNHDA and CDR2 SQIVND (reference sequence). With 5 bases clipped from V and 6 bases from J, the junction kept 4 bases outside the gene matches. The CDR3 runs to 14 residues. CDR3 DNA: TGTGCCAGTAGTTCCACAGGGGGCGATGAAAAACTGTTTTTT. Encoded protein: CASSSTGGDEKLFF.